This entry concerns a single T cell receptor (beta chain). What it binds is unknown. Researchers ran the PCR with 60 Vbeta and 13 Jbeta primers. Assay used: immunoSEQ multiplex PCR; TCRdb lists only in-frame clones, some missing. The data hold about 160,000 clones, with roughly four fifths observed a single time. These data come from a study of cytomegalovirus exposure and HLA in healthy donors. Study observations and caveats: In terms of immune exposure information, only CMV serostatus was available. Earlier findings revealed that most TCR beta V segments proved productive either about 87% or about 30% of the time.

In nominal health when sampled, donors likely had unrecorded immune exposures nonetheless. Trimming cost V 3 bases and J 3 bases, with 14 bases left between them. The germline V gene encodes CDR1 LNHDA and CDR2 SQIVND (reference sequence). CDR3 length: 15 amino acids. Specimen: PBMCs. This clonotype was sampled from a woman aged 18-29 years in good health and CMV-seronegative. The rearrangement uses TRBV19 and TRBJ1-1; D possibly corresponds to TRBD1 (6 bases). CDR3 loop: CASSITWGRDTEAFF. CDR3 coding DNA: TGTGCCAGTAGTATTACGTGGGGGCGGGACACTGAAGCTTTCTTT.